This T cell receptor (beta chain) was sequenced in a study of T cells after yellow fever vaccination (dated by TCRdb to the late 2010s). The study in broad terms: The SMART-Seq v4 Ultra Low Input RNA kit was used to prepare libraries from fractions with low cell numbers. Bulk TCR alpha and beta repertoires were sequenced longitudinally to track T-cell clones before and after primary and booster YFV17D yellow fever vaccination. Two healthy male donors, one aged 18 to 30 and one aged 30 to 40 years, were included in the cohort. Blood was collected at multiple timepoints before and after primary and secondary immunization, and bulk PBMC replicates and cell subsets were isolated.

The junction shows trimming of 5 bases on V and 7 bases on J, plus 9 bases between the germline ends. CDR3 length: 11 amino acids, cysteine to phenylalanine. Only the CDR3 region is kept as DNA, spanning 33 bases read in frame from base 1. CDR1 and CDR2 are read off the germline V gene as SGHTA and FQGNSA. Reading the label with the study, this specimen's treatment or condition is: live attenuated yellow fever vaccine strain. At each blood-draw timepoint, two biological replicates of bulk PBMCs were obtained. PBMCs were isolated from peripheral blood using a standard Ficoll-Paque protocol. TriZol was used to extract RNA from bulk PBMCs, from CD4 and CD8 fractions, and from dextramer-positive and dextramer-negative fractions. This clonotype appeared a few times. Its antigen remains undetermined. No qualities accompany the bases; no much larger clone lies one base away. TCR cDNA was made using 5'RACE template switching, a step that added a universal primer site and unique molecular identifiers. cDNA synthesis was primed from both the TCR alpha and TCR beta constant segments. Library amplification used two PCR steps, and the second PCR step added sample barcodes and sequencing adapters. Libraries were sequenced on Illumina HiSeq 2500 (2x100 bp) or NovaSeq (2x150 bp). Processing in the source paper ran as follows. Reads were demultiplexed and collapsed into UMI consensus sequences with MIGEC, and V(D)J alignment was performed with MiXCR. Vaccine-responding clonotypes were defined with edgeR using replicate PBMC samples, requiring FDR below 0.01 and a log2 fold change above 5 up to day 15. CD4 or CD8 identity was assigned to each bulk clonotype according to whether the clonotype was present at higher abundance in the sequenced CD4 repertoire or the sequenced CD8 repertoire. The public reads were quality trimmed at Q25 with fastp and then assembled into clones with MiXCR by TCRdb, keeping productive beta chains. Entries are consolidated by CDR3 protein sequence, retaining the most common genes and DNA. TCRdb's processing, not the authors', yielded these V and J calls. For this sample the table gives approximately 600,000 distinct CDR3 sequences, of which approximately 13% were detected only once. About 15% of the sample is held by the ten biggest clonotypes.

Overall study outcomes, separate from this receptor: FACS-sorted repertoires could contain abundant contaminating clonotypes from the bulk population, so computational filtering was required. After the booster, most clones that had expanded after primary vaccination were detected again (about 95% of CD4 and around 88% of CD8), suggesting broad maintenance of memory. A small share of clonotypes was detected in both CD4 and CD8 compartments, with the overlap likely arising from convergent recombination. Compared with the primary T-cell response, the secondary T-cell response was faster but weaker, reaching its peak on day 5 rather than on day 15. Because only a couple of donors were included in the study, the extent to which the findings can be generalized is limited.

The chain uses TRBV7-2 and TRBJ2-7; the D gene cannot be resolved reliably. The sample here was PBMCs, taken on the day of the yellow fever booster vaccination. This receptor was obtained from a man aged 25-40 years who received the YFV17D yellow fever vaccine. The CDR3 sequence is CASSRNLEQYF. In nucleotides, the sequence is TGTGCCAGCAGCCGAAACCTAGAGCAGTACTTC.